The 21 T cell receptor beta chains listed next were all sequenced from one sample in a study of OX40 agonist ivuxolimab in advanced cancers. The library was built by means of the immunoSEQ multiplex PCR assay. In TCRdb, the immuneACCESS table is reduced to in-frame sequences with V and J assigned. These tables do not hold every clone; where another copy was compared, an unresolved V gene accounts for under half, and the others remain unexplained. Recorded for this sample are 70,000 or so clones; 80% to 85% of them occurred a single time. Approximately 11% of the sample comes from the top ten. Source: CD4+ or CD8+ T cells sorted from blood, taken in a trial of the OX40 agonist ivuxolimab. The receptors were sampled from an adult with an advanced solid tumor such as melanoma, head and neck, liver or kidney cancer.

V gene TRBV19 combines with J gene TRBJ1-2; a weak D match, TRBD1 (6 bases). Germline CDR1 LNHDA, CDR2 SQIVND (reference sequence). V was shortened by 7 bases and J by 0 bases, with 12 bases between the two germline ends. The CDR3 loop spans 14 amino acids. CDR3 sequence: CASTDRISNYGYTF. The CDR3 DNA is TGTGCCAGTACCGACAGGATATCTAACTATGGCTACACCTTC.

The CDR3 loop reads CASSLLGTSGSEQYF. In nucleotides, the CDR3 is TGTGCCAGCAGCTTATTGGGGACTAGCGGGAGCGAGCAGTACTTC. This sequence joins TRBV11-2 and TRBJ2-7, with TRBD2 matching 14 bases. The CDR3 extends over 15 amino acids. Germline V lookup: CDR1 SGHAT, CDR2 FQNNGV. Unmatched junction bases numbered 3, after V lost 2 bases and J lost 6 bases. Supplemented by reference TRBV11-2 and TRBJ2-7, the full variable domain reads EAGVAQSPRYKIIEKRQSVAFWCNPISGHATLYWYQQILGQGPKLLIQFQNNGVVDDSQLPKDRFSAERLKGVDSTLKIQPAKLEDSAVYLCASSLLGTSGSEQYFGPGTRLTVT.

The CDR3 nucleotides read TGTGCCAGCAGTCCGGCCGGGTCGAGCGGGCAGTTCTTC. Translated, it gives CASSPAGSSGQFF. The V call is TRBV27, the J call TRBJ2-1, with D perhaps TRBD2 (5 bases). V lost 5 bases and J 12 bases, leaving 17 bases between the germline ends. Germline V gene sequence: CDR1 MNHEY, CDR2 SMNVEV (reference sequence). CDR3 length: 13 residues.

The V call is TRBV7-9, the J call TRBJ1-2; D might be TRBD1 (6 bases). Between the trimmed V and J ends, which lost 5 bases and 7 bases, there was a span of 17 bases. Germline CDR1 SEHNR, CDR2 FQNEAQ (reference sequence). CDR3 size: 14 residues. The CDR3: CASSRGQGQGGYTF. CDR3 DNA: TGTGCCAGCAGCCGGGGTCAGGGGCAAGGTGGCTACACCTTC.

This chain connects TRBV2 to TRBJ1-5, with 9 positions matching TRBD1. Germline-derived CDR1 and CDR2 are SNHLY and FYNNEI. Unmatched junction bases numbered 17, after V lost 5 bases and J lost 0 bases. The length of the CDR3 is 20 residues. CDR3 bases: TGTGCCAGCAGTACACCAACACCGGGACAGGGACTATATAGCAATCAGCCCCAGCATTTT. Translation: CASSTPTPGQGLYSNQPQHF.

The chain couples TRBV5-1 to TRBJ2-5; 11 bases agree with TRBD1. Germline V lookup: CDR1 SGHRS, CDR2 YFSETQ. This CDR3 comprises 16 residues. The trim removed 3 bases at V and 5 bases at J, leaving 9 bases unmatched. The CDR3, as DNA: TGCGCCAGCAGCTGGACGGGGACAGGGGGGTTGGAGACCCAGTACTTC. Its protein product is CASSWTGTGGLETQYF.

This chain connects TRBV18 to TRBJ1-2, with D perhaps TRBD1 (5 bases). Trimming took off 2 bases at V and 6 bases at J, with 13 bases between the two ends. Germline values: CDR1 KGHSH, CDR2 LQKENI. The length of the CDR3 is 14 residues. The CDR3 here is CASSPSQGEDGYTF. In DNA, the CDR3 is TGTGCCAGCTCACCATCCCAGGGCGAGGATGGCTACACCTTC.

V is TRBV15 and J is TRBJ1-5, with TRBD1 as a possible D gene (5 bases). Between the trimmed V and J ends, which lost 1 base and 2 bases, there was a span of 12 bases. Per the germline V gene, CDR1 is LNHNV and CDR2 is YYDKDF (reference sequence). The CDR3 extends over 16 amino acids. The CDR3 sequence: CATSRAPGGGNQPQHF. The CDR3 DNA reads TGTGCCACCAGCAGAGCCCCCGGAGGGGGCAATCAGCCCCAGCATTTT.

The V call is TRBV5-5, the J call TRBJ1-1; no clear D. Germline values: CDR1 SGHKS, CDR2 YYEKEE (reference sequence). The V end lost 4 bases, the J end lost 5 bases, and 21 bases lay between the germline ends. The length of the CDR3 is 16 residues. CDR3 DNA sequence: TGTGCCAGCAGCCTATTGCCGGGCTTGGCCGGGACTGAAGCTTTCTTT. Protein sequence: CASSLLPGLAGTEAFF.

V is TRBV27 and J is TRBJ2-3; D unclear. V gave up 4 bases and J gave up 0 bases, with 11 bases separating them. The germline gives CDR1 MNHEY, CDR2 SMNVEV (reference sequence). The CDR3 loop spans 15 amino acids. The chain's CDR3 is CASSSRPTSTDTQYF. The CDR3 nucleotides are TGTGCCAGCAGTTCCCGACCTACTAGCACAGATACGCAGTATTTT.

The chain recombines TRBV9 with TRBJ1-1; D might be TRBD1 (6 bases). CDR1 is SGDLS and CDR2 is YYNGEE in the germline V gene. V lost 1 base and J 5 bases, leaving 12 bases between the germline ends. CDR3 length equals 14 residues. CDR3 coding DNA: TGTGCCAGCAGCGTAACAGGGATGGGTACTGAAGCTTTCTTT. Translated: CASSVTGMGTEAFF. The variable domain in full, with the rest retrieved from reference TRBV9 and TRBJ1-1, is DSGVTQTPKHLITATGQRVTLRCSPRSGDLSVYWYQQSLDQGLQFLIQYYNGEERAKGNILERFSAQQFPDLHSELNLSSLELGDSALYFCASSVTGMGTEAFFGQGTRLTVV.

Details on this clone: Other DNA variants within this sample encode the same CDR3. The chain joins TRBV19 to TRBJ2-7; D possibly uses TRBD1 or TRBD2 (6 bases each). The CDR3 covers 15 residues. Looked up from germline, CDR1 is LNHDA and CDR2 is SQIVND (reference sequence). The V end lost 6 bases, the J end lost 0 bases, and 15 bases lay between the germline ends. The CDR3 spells CASSITGAYSYEQYV. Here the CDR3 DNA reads TGTGCCAGTAGCATAACGGGGGCCTACTCCTACGAGCAGTACGTC.

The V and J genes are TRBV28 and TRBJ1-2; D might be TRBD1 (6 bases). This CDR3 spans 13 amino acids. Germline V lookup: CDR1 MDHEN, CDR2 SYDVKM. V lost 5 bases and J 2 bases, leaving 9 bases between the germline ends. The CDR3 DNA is TGTGCCAGCAGTATAGGGGGGAACTATGGCTACACCTTC. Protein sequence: CASSIGGNYGYTF.

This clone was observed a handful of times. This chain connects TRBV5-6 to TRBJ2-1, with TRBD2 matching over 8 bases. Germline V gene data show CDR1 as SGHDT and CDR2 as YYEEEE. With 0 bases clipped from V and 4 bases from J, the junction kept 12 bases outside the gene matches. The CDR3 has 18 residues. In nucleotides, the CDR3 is TGTGCCAGCAGCTTGGCGACAGTCGTAGCGGGGACATACAATGAGCAGTTCTTC. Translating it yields CASSLATVVAGTYNEQFF.

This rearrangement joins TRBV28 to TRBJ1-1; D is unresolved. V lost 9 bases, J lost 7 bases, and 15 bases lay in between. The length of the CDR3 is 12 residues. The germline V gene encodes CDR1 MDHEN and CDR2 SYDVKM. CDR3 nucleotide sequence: TGTGCCAGTCGGGCGAGGTTCGATGAAGCTTTCTTT. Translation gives CASRARFDEAFF.

Here the CDR3 reads CSVTIAWDLPDQETQYF. The CDR3, as DNA: TGCAGCGTTACTATTGCCTGGGACCTCCCAGACCAAGAGACCCAGTACTTC. The chain joins TRBV29-1 to TRBJ2-5, with D perhaps given as TRBD1 or TRBD2 (5 bases each). The ends were cut back, 5 bases at V and 0 bases at J, with 22 bases in the middle. This CDR3 contains 17 residues. Germline CDR1 SQVTM, CDR2 ANQGSEA.

The CDR3 nucleotides are TGTGCCAGCAGCTTAGCGGGGTTTCTCAGGGAGCTGTTTTTT. Amino acid sequence: CASSLAGFLRELFF. The rearrangement links TRBV7-2 to TRBJ2-2; D gene unclear. The CDR3 covers 14 residues. Trimming shortened V by 0 bases and J by 9 bases, and 11 bases separated the two germline ends. Germline V gene data show CDR1 as SGHTA and CDR2 as FQGNSA.

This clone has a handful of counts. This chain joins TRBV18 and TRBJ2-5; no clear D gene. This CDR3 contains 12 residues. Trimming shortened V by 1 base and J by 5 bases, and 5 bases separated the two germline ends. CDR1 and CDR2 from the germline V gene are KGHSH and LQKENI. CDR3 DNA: TGTGCCAGCTCACCACTCGGGGAGACCCAGTACTTC. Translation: CASSPLGETQYF.

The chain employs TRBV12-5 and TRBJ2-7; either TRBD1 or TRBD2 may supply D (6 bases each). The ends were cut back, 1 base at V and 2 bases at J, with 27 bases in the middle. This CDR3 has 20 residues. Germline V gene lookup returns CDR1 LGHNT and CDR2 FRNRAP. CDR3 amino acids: CASGLAARGPVSQLTYEQYV. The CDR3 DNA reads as TGTGCTAGTGGTTTGGCAGCTCGGGGGCCAGTTTCACAGTTGACCTACGAGCAGTACGTC.

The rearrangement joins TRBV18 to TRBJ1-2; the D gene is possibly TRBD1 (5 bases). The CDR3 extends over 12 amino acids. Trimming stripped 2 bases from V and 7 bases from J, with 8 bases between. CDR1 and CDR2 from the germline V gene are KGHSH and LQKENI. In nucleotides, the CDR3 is TGTGCCAGCTCACCAGGGGGTATTGGCTACACCTTC. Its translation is CASSPGGIGYTF.

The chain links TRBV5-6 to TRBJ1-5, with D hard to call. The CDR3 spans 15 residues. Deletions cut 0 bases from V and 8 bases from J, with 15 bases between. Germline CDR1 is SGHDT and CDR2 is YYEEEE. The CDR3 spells CASSLAGRAEEPQHF. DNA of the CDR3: TGTGCCAGCAGCTTGGCCGGAAGGGCGGAGGAGCCCCAGCATTTT.